The 21 T cell receptor beta chains reported below all come from one sample, sequenced in a study of blood T cell repertoires in COVID-19. The assay was immunoSEQ multiplex PCR, and TCRdb's table has in-frame clones only and misses some. The data contain some 120,000 clones, around 85% of them singletons. Sequencing was carried out using peripheral blood. The receptor source for this set is a human donor in a cohort sampled during active COVID-19.

The chain joins TRBV19 to TRBJ1-3, with TRBD1 identical over 9 bases. The CDR3 runs 17 residues. The ends lost 3 bases at V and 4 bases at J; junction bases unmatched: 10. Germline CDR1 is LNHDA and CDR2 is SQIVND (reference sequence). The CDR3 nucleotides read TGTGCCAGTAGTATTACCGGGACAGGGAGTTCCGGAAACACCATATATTTT. Encoded protein: CASSITGTGSSGNTIYF.

The rearrangement uses TRBV9 and TRBJ2-2; D gene ambiguous. The ends were cut back, 3 bases at V and 0 bases at J, with 15 bases in the middle. In germline, CDR1 is SGDLS, CDR2 YYNGEE. The CDR3 length is 17 residues. The CDR3: CASSANIWLSNTGELFF. CDR3 DNA: TGTGCCAGCAGCGCCAACATCTGGCTTTCGAACACCGGGGAGCTGTTTTTT.

The rearrangement links TRBV19 to TRBJ2-4; TRBD2 matches at 12 bases. The trim removed 9 bases at V and 0 bases at J, leaving 9 bases unmatched. This CDR3 is 17 amino acids long. The germline V gene has CDR1 LNHDA and CDR2 SQIVND (reference sequence). CDR3 bases: TGTGCCAGGGTCCGACTAGCGGGAGTTATAGCCAAAAACATTCAGTACTTC. It codes for CARVRLAGVIAKNIQYF. The entire variable domain, with the rest obtained from reference TRBV19 and TRBJ2-4, is as follows: DGGITQSPKYLFRKEGQNVTLSCEQNLNHDAMYWYRQDPGQGLRLIYYSQIVNDFQKGDIAEGYSVSREKKESFPLTVTSAQKNPTAFYLCARVRLAGVIAKNIQYFGAGTRLSVL.

In nucleotides, the CDR3 is TGTGCCAGCAGTCCTACCGGGACAGGGAAGGGCTACACCTTC. Translated, it gives CASSPTGTGKGYTF. The chain is built from TRBV27 and TRBJ1-2; 9 bases line up with TRBD1. After removal of 5 bases from V and 8 bases from J, the junction contained 9 bases not matched to a gene. The CDR3 totals 14 residues. Germline V gives CDR1 MNHEY, CDR2 SMNVEV (reference sequence).

V and J are TRBV18 and TRBJ1-1; D remains unclear. The CDR3 totals 15 residues. From germline, CDR1 is KGHSH and CDR2 LQKENI. The V and J ends lost 5 bases and 1 base respectively, with 14 bases between them. Here the CDR3 DNA reads TGTGCCAGCTCATTTTTAAACGCAGAGAACACTGAAGCTTTCTTT. It encodes CASSFLNAENTEAFF.

The chain joins TRBV19 to TRBJ1-6, with D possibly being TRBD1 (6 bases). Trimming removed 3 bases at V and 0 bases at J, with 21 bases between. CDR1 is LNHDA and CDR2 is SQIVND in the germline V gene (reference sequence). The CDR3 sequence is 20 residues long. CDR3 sequence reads: CASSMGAPRDGSSYNSPLHF. CDR3 coding DNA: TGTGCCAGTAGTATGGGGGCCCCCCGAGACGGCAGCTCCTATAATTCACCCCTCCACTTT.

The V call is TRBV11-2, the J call TRBJ1-2; no definite D call. The V and J ends lost 7 bases and 8 bases respectively, with 17 bases between them. The CDR3 covers 13 residues. The germline CDR1 and CDR2 sequences are SGHAT and FQNNGV. CDR3: CASIPIWEGGYTF. CDR3 sequence (DNA): TGTGCCAGCATCCCAATTTGGGAGGGAGGCTACACCTTC.

This clone was counted a single time. This chain connects TRBV10-3 to TRBJ2-1; the match to TRBD2 covers 7 bases. The CDR3 is made up of 16 amino acids. V lost 0 bases, J lost 5 bases, and 7 bases stayed unmatched. Germline-derived CDR1 and CDR2 are ENHRY and SYGVKD. This CDR3 is CAISESAGESDNEQFF. The CDR3 DNA reads TGTGCCATCAGTGAGTCTGCGGGAGAATCTGACAATGAGCAGTTCTTC.

V usage is TRBV9 and J usage is TRBJ2-7, with 11 nucleotides matching TRBD2. This CDR3 has 14 residues. Per germline, CDR1 SGDLS and CDR2 YYNGEE. V was pared by 4 bases and J by 3 bases, with 3 bases of the junction left unmatched. The CDR3 DNA follows: TGTGCCAGCAGCCCGGGACTAGCGGTCTACGAGCAGTACGTC. Its translation is CASSPGLAVYEQYV.

The chain's CDR3 is CAWSIAGGRETQYF. The CDR3 nucleotides are TGTGCCTGGAGTATAGCGGGGGGCCGAGAGACCCAGTACTTC. The chain couples TRBV30 to TRBJ2-5; 10 bases agree with TRBD2. The CDR3 sequence is 14 residues long. The trim removed 2 bases at V and 4 bases at J, leaving 4 bases unmatched. CDR1 is GTSNPN and CDR2 is SVGIG in the germline V gene (reference sequence). The full variable domain, its missing parts supplied by reference TRBV30 and TRBJ2-5, is SQTIHQWPATLVQPVGSPLSLECTVEGTSNPNLYWYRQAAGRGLQLLFYSVGIGQISSEVPQNLSASRPQDRQFILSSKKLLLSDSGFYLCAWSIAGGRETQYFGPGTRLLVL.

This chain uses TRBV9 with TRBJ2-3, with 9 bases that match TRBD2. The CDR3 spans 17 residues. The germline CDR1 and CDR2 sequences are SGDLS and YYNGEE. V shed 0 bases and J 5 bases; nucleotides not matched to a gene: 10. The CDR3 DNA sequence: TGTGCCAGCAGCGTAGACGAGGCGGGGGGGCCATTAGATACGCAGTATTTT. Translation gives CASSVDEAGGPLDTQYF.

V usage is TRBV7-2 and J usage is TRBJ1-4, with TRBD1 matching over 8 bases. The V segment lost 5 bases and the J segment 5 bases; nucleotides outside the gene matches: 7. Germline V gene lookup returns CDR1 SGHTA and CDR2 FQGNSA. This CDR3 has 15 amino acids. The CDR3 region has the DNA TGTGCCAGCAGCCCCGACAGGGGCAGAAATGAAAAACTGTTTTTT. This sequence encodes CASSPDRGRNEKLFF.

This chain connects TRBV2 to TRBJ1-6; 7 bases agree with TRBD1. J gave up 6 bases and V 10 bases, and 3 bases lay outside the gene matches. The V gene's germline CDR1 is SNHLY and CDR2 FYNNEI. The CDR3 totals 12 residues. The CDR3 bases are TGTGCCAAGGGACAGTCTAATTCACCCCTCCACTTT. This sequence encodes CAKGQSNSPLHF.

J is TRBJ1-1 and V is TRBV2, with D perhaps matching TRBD1 (5 bases). Per the germline V gene, CDR1 is SNHLY and CDR2 is FYNNEI. The ends were cut back, 1 base at V and 1 base at J, with 16 bases in the middle. The CDR3 is 17 amino acids. Here the CDR3 DNA reads TGTGCCAGCAGTGAAGATGGAGGGGCCCGGCCGAACACTGAAGCTTTCTTT. Translating it yields CASSEDGGARPNTEAFF.

This sequence joins TRBV7-6 and TRBJ1-6, with 8 bases lining up with TRBD1. The length of the CDR3 is 20 residues. V was pared by 3 bases and J by 6 bases, with 19 bases of the junction left unmatched. Germline values: CDR1 SGHVS, CDR2 FNYEAQ. CDR3 in amino acids: CASSLEPGAKGQALNSPLHF. Here the CDR3 DNA reads TGTGCCAGCAGCTTGGAACCGGGGGCCAAGGGACAGGCCCTTAATTCACCCCTCCACTTT. Using reference TRBV7-6 and TRBJ1-6 for the parts outside the CDR3, the full variable domain is GAGVSQSPRYKVTKRGQDVALRCDPISGHVSLYWYRQALGQGPEFLTYFNYEAQQDKSGLPNDRFSAERPEGSISTLTIQRTEQRDSAMYRCASSLEPGAKGQALNSPLHFGNGTRLTVT.

The chain links TRBV11-2 to TRBJ1-6; no firm D call. The CDR3 contains 14 residues. In germline, CDR1 is SGHAT, CDR2 FQNNGV. Trimming took off 0 bases at V and 7 bases at J, with 7 bases between the two ends. DNA for the CDR3: TGTGCCAGCAGCTTAGAGGCGGGGAATTCACCCCTCCACTTT. Amino acid sequence: CASSLEAGNSPLHF. Together with reference TRBV11-2 and TRBJ1-6, the CDR3 gives the full variable domain: EAGVAQSPRYKIIEKRQSVAFWCNPISGHATLYWYQQILGQGPKLLIQFQNNGVVDDSQLPKDRFSAERLKGVDSTLKIQPAKLEDSAVYLCASSLEAGNSPLHFGNGTRLTVT.

The chain employs TRBV3-1 (or the pseudogene TRBV3-2) and TRBJ2-2; 13 bases match TRBD2. Germline assignment: CDR1 LGHDT and CDR2 YNNKEL (reference sequence). With 4 bases clipped from V and 6 bases from J, the junction kept 2 bases outside the gene matches. This CDR3 has 15 amino acids. CDR3 sequence reads: CASSRTSGGAGELFF. CDR3 nucleotides: TGTGCCAGCAGCCGGACTAGCGGGGGAGCCGGGGAGCTGTTTTTT.

The J gene is TRBJ2-5, the V gene TRBV6-4; a possible D gene is TRBD2 (6 bases). Germline V lookup: CDR1 MRHNA, CDR2 SNTAGT. The CDR3 loop spans 13 amino acids. Trimming cost V 2 bases and J 4 bases, with 8 bases left between them. The DNA for the CDR3 is TGTGCCAGCAGTGACCAGGGAGGAGAGACCCAGTACTTC. Its protein product is CASSDQGGETQYF.

The chain uses TRBV19 and TRBJ2-3; 11 bases map to TRBD2. CDR1 and CDR2 (germline): LNHDA, SQIVND (reference sequence). V lost 10 bases and J lost 4; bases outside the gene matches: 10. This CDR3 is built from 15 residues. CDR3 sequence (DNA): TGTGCCACCCTACGGACTAGCGGGTCTGCAGATACGCAGTATTTT. This encodes CATLRTSGSADTQYF.

The chain employs TRBV4-3 and TRBJ1-5, with a possible D match to TRBD1 (5 bases). This CDR3 contains 13 residues. Trimming cost V 4 bases and J 7 bases, with 11 bases left between them. Germline V gene sequence: CDR1 LGHNA, CDR2 YSLEER. The CDR3 protein is CASSRGREQPQHF. CDR3 DNA: TGCGCCAGCAGCCGCGGCAGGGAACAGCCCCAGCATTTT.

The chain is built from TRBV11-2 and TRBJ2-2, with 8 bases that match TRBD2. The CDR3 runs 16 residues. V gave up 5 bases and J gave up 1 base; unmatched junction bases: 6. Germline assignment: CDR1 SGHAT and CDR2 FQNNGV. In DNA, the CDR3 is TGTGCCAGCAGCCCCCGGAGCGGGGGGAACACCGGGGAGCTGTTTTTT. It translates to CASSPRSGGNTGELFF.